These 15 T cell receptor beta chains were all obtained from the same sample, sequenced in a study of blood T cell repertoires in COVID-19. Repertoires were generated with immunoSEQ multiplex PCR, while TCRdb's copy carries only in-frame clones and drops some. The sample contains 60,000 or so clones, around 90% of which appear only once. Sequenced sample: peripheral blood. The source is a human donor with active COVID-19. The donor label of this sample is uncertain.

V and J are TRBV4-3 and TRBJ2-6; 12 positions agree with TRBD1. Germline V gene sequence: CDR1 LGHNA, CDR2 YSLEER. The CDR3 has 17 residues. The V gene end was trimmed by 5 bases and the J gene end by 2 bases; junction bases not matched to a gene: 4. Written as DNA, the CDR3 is TGCGCCAGCAGCTACCGGGACAGGGGGCCTGGGGCCAACGTCCTGACTTTC. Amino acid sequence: CASSYRDRGPGANVLTF.

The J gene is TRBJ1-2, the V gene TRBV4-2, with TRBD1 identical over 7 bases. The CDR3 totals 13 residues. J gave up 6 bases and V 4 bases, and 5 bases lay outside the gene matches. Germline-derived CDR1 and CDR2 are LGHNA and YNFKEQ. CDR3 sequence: CASSPDRADGYTF. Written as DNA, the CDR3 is TGTGCCAGCAGCCCCGACAGGGCCGATGGCTACACCTTC.

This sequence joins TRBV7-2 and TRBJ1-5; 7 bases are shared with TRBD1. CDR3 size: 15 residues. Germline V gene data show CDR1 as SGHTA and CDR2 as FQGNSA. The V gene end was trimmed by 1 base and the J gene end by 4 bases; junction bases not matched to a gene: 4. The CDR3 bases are TGTGCCAGCAGCTTAGTTTTCAGGGGGAATCAGCCCCAGCATTTT. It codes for CASSLVFRGNQPQHF.

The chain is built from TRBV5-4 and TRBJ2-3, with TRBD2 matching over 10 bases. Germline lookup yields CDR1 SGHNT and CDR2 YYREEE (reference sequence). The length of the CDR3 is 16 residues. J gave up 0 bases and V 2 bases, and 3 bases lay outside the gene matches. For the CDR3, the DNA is TGTGCCAGCAGCTTACGACTAGCGGGTAGCACAGATACGCAGTATTTT. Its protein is CASSLRLAGSTDTQYF.

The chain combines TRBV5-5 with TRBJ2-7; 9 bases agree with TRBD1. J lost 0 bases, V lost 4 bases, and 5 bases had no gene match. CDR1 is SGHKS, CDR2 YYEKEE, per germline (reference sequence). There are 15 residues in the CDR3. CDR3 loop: CASSRTGVNSYEQYF. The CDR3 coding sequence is TGTGCCAGCAGCCGGACAGGGGTGAACTCCTACGAGCAGTACTTC. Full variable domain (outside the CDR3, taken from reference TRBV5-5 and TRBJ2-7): DAGVTQSPTHLIKTRGQQVTLRCSPISGHKSVSWYQQVLGQGPQFIFQYYEKEERGRGNFPDRFSARQFPNYSSELNVNALLLGDSALYLCASSRTGVNSYEQYFGPGTRLTVT.

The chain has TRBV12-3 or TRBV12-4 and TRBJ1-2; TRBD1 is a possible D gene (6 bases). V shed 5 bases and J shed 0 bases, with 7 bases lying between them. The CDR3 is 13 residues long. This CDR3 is CASSAGANYGYTF. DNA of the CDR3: TGTGCCAGCAGTGCAGGGGCTAACTATGGCTACACCTTC.

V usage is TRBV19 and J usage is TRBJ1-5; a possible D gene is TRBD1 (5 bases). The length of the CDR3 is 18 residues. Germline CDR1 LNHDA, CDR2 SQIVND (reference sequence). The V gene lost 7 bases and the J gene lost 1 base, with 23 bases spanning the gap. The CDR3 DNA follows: TGTGCCAGTACCCGTGGAACGGGGGGTAGTTCGAGCAATCAGCCCCAGCATTTT. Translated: CASTRGTGGSSSNQPQHF.

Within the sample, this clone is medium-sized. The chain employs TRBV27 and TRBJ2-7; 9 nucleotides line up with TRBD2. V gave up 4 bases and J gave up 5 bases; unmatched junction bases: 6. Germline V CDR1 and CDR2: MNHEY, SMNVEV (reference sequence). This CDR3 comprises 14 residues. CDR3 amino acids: CASSSSSGTDEQYF. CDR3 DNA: TGTGCCAGCAGTTCCTCTAGCGGGACTGACGAGCAGTACTTC.

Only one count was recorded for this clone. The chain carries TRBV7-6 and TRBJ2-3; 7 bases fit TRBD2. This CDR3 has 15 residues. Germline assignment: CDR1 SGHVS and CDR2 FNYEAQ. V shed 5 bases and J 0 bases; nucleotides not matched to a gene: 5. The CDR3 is CASSPLAVSTDTQYF. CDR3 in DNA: TGTGCCAGCAGCCCTCTAGCGGTTAGCACAGATACGCAGTATTTT.

The CDR3 loop reads CASSQDLTFQETQYF. In DNA, the CDR3 is TGCGCCAGCAGCCAAGATTTGACATTCCAAGAGACCCAGTACTTC. The chain links TRBV4-3 to TRBJ2-5, with no clear D. The ends were cut back, 0 bases at V and 1 base at J, with 9 bases in the middle. The CDR3 is 15 residues long. The V gene's germline CDR1 is LGHNA and CDR2 YSLEER.

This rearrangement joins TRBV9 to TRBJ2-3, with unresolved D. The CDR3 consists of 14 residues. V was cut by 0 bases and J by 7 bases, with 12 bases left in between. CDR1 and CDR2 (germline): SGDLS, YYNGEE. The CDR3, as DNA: TGTGCCAGCAGCGTAGATGAGACTTACAATACGCAGTATTTT. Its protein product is CASSVDETYNTQYF.

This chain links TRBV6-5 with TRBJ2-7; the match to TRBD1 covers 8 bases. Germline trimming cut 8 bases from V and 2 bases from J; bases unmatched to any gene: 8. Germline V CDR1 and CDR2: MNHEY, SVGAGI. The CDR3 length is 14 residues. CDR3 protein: CASRPGGATYEQYF. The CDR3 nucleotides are TGTGCCAGCCGCCCAGGGGGCGCGACCTACGAGCAGTACTTC.

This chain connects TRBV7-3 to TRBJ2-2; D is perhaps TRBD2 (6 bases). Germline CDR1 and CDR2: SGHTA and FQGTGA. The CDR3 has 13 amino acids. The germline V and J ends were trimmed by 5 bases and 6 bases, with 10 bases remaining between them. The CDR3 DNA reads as TGTGCCAGCAGCGCGCGGGGTGCCGGGGAGCTGTTTTTT. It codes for CASSARGAGELFF.

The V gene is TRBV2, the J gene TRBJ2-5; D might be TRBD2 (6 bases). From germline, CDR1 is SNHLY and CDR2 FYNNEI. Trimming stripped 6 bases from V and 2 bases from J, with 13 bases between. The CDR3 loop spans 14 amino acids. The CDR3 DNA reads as TGTGCCAGCAGGAATCTGGGGGGTCAAGAGACCCAGTACTTC. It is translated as CASRNLGGQETQYF. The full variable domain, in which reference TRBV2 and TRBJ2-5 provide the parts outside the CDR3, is EPEVTQTPSHQVTQMGQEVILRCVPISNHLYFYWYRQILGQKVEFLVSFYNNEISEKSEIFDDQFSVERPDGSNFTLKIRSTKLEDSAMYFCASRNLGGQETQYFGPGTRLLVL.

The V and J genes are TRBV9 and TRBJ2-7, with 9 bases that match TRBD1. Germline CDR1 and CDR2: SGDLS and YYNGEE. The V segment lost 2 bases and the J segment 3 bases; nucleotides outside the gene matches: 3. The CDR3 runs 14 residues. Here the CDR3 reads CASSVGTGLYEQYF. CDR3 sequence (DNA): TGTGCCAGCAGCGTCGGGACAGGGCTCTACGAGCAGTACTTC.